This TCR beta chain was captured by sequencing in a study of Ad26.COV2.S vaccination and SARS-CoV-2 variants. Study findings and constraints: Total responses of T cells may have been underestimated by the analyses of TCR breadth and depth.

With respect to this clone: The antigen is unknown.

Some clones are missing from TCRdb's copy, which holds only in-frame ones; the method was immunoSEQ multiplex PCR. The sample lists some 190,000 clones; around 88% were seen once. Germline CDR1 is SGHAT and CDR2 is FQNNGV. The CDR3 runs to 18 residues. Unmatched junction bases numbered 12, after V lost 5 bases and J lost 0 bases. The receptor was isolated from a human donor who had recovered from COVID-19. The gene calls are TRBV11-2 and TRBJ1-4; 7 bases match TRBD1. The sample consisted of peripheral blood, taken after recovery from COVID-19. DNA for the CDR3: TGTGCCAGCAGCCCCCGGGACAGCCTTCTTGCAACTAATGAAAAACTGTTTTTT. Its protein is CASSPRDSLLATNEKLFF. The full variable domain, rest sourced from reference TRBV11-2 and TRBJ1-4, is EAGVAQSPRYKIIEKRQSVAFWCNPISGHATLYWYQQILGQGPKLLIQFQNNGVVDDSQLPKDRFSAERLKGVDSTLKIQPAKLEDSAVYLCASSPRDSLLATNEKLFFGSGTQLSVL.